These 5 T cell receptor beta chains were all obtained from the same sample, sequenced in a study of blood T cell repertoires in COVID-19. The repertoire was sequenced with immunoSEQ multiplex PCR; TCRdb's copy has only in-frame clones and lacks some. This table holds approximately 280,000 clones, 88% found once. Sample: peripheral blood. The receptors come from a man aged 18-30 years with active or convalescent COVID-19.

This chain uses TRBV6-5 with TRBJ2-7; 8 nucleotides agree with TRBD1. The CDR3 is made up of 14 amino acids. Looked up from germline, CDR1 is MNHEY and CDR2 is SVGAGI. Trimming removed 1 base from V and 5 bases from J; junction bases left unmatched: 4. CDR3 loop: CASSYLGQVHEQYF. As DNA, the CDR3 is TGTGCCAGCAGTTACTTGGGACAGGTCCACGAGCAGTACTTC.

This clone came up once. The V and J genes are TRBV6-5 and TRBJ2-5; weak D call: TRBD1 (5 bases). V lost 7 bases, J lost 2 bases, and 11 bases lay in between. This CDR3 has 13 amino acids. Germline CDR1 MNHEY, CDR2 SVGAGI. For the CDR3, the DNA is TGTGCCAGCACCTTGAGACAGCAAGAGACCCAGTACTTC. Its translation is CASTLRQQETQYF.

This clone was seen once. This chain links TRBV19 with TRBJ1-2; unclear D gene. The CDR3 loop spans 16 amino acids. V lost 5 bases to trimming and J lost 3 bases, with 19 bases between them. CDR1 and CDR2 from the germline V gene are LNHDA and SQIVND (reference sequence). CDR3 protein: CASSLVLHGKDYGYTF. The CDR3 DNA sequence: TGTGCCAGTAGTCTCGTCCTTCACGGGAAGGACTATGGCTACACCTTC.

CDR3 sequence: CASSSGTTYEQYF. CDR3 DNA sequence: TGTGCCAGCAGCTCGGGGACAACCTACGAGCAGTACTTC. V is TRBV5-6 and J is TRBJ2-7, with D possibly matching TRBD1 (6 bases). This CDR3 is built from 13 residues. Germline values: CDR1 SGHDT, CDR2 YYEEEE. Between the trimmed V and J ends, which lost 3 bases and 2 bases, there was a span of 9 bases.

This rearrangement joins TRBV5-1 to TRBJ1-1, with D unresolved. V lost 1 base and J 3 bases, leaving 10 bases between the germline ends. Germline assignment: CDR1 SGHRS and CDR2 YFSETQ. CDR3 length: 14 residues. CDR3 coding DNA: TGCGCCAGCAGCTTGTCGCGGTTGGACACTGAAGCTTTCTTT. Protein: CASSLSRLDTEAFF. The complete variable domain, with remaining parts taken from reference TRBV5-1 and TRBJ1-1, reads KAGVTQTPRYLIKTRGQQVTLSCSPISGHRSVSWYQQTPGQGLQFLFEYFSETQRNKGNFPGRFSGRQFSNSRSEMNVSTLELGDSALYLCASSLSRLDTEAFFGQGTRLTVV.